These 20 T cell receptor beta chains were all obtained from the same sample, sequenced in a study of T-cell reconstitution after alpha-beta-depleted transplantation in children. As it was prepared, the TCRbeta library received unique molecular identifiers. TCRdb reanalysed the PCR reads using MiXCR and keeps one entry per CDR3 protein. This sample has almost 600,000 distinct CDR3 sequences, with roughly 27% found just once. Specimen: PBMCs, collected before TCRalphabeta/CD19-depleted stem cell transplant. All receptors come from a boy younger than two with Wiskott-Aldrich syndrome, due to receive a stem cell transplant.

This chain links TRBV5-1 with TRBJ2-2, with TRBD1 matching over 7 bases. With 2 bases clipped from V and 5 bases from J, the junction kept 9 bases outside the gene matches. Germline values: CDR1 SGHRS, CDR2 YFSETQ. There are 16 residues in the CDR3. Written as DNA, the CDR3 is TGCGCCAGCAGCTTCTACGTCGCAGGGGGAACCGGGGAGCTGTTTTTT. Amino acid sequence: CASSFYVAGGTGELFF.

The chain couples TRBV10-3 to TRBJ2-2; the D is unclear. The germline gives CDR1 ENHRY, CDR2 SYGVKD. V shed 6 bases and J shed 1 base, with 3 bases lying between them. The CDR3 totals 12 residues. CDR3 sequence (DNA): TGTGCCATCAGCCAGAACACCGGGGAGCTGTTTTTT. Translating gives CAISQNTGELFF.

The rearrangement links TRBV5-6 to TRBJ2-7; 8 bases agree with TRBD2. In germline, CDR1 is SGHDT, CDR2 YYEEEE. CDR3 length: 15 residues. J gave up 0 bases and V 1 base, and 3 bases lay outside the gene matches. In DNA form, the CDR3 reads TGTGCCAGCAGCTTGTTAGCGGGAAACTCCTACGAGCAGTACTTC. It encodes CASSLLAGNSYEQYF.

V usage is TRBV5-1 and J usage is TRBJ2-7, with D tentatively TRBD2 (6 bases). The CDR3 loop spans 14 amino acids. Germline V gene data show CDR1 as SGHRS and CDR2 as YFSETQ. The V end was cut by 6 bases, the J end by 2 bases, with 15 bases between. The CDR3 DNA follows: TGCGCCAGCAACCTGGAGGGTACCCCCTACGAGCAGTACTTC. Translated, it gives CASNLEGTPYEQYF.

The chain uses TRBV20-1 and TRBJ2-1; D is ambiguous. The CDR3 extends over 14 amino acids. Trimming left V 6 bases short and J 6 bases short, with 18 bases between. Looked up from germline, CDR1 is DFQATT and CDR2 is SNEGSKA (reference sequence). CDR3 sequence: CSALVLRRGNEQFF. CDR3 coding DNA: TGCAGTGCCCTCGTTCTCCGTCGAGGCAATGAGCAGTTCTTC.

This clonotype was found a few times. The chain combines TRBV27 with TRBJ1-5, with D unclear. Trimming left V 9 bases short and J 1 base short, with 16 bases between. The CDR3 has 15 residues. Germline-derived CDR1 and CDR2 are MNHEY and SMNVEV (reference sequence). The CDR3 DNA sequence: TGTGCCAGTAGAGTTACACCGATCAGCAATCAGCCCCAGCATTTT. It is translated as CASRVTPISNQPQHF.

The chain has TRBV4-1 and TRBJ2-7; 10 positions agree with TRBD2. The CDR3 contains 17 residues. Looked up from germline, CDR1 is MGHRA and CDR2 is YSYEKL. Trimming took 2 bases from V and 1 from J; bases not matched to a gene: 8. The CDR3 region is CASSQRLAGAASYEQYF. For the CDR3, the DNA is TGCGCCAGCAGCCAACGGCTAGCGGGAGCCGCATCCTACGAGCAGTACTTC.

The chain carries TRBV30 and TRBJ1-4; tentatively, D is TRBD1 (6 bases). Germline-derived CDR1 and CDR2 are GTSNPN and SVGIG (reference sequence). V lost 3 bases and J 7 bases, leaving 15 bases between the germline ends. CDR3 size: 14 residues. Here the CDR3 DNA reads TGTGCCTGGAGGCGGACAGTAACGGCTGAAAAACTGTTTTTT. It specifies CAWRRTVTAEKLFF.

This clonotype was counted only a few times. The gene calls are TRBV12-3 or TRBV12-4 and TRBJ1-5, with 10 positions matching TRBD1. The CDR3 loop spans 17 amino acids. V lost 3 bases, J lost 3 bases, and 8 bases stayed unmatched. CDR3 loop: CASSFSLGQGFNQPQHF. The CDR3 region has the DNA TGTGCCAGCAGTTTTTCGTTGGGACAGGGGTTCAATCAGCCCCAGCATTTT.

The chain carries TRBV7-2 and TRBJ2-7; perhaps D is TRBD1 or TRBD2 (5 bases each). The CDR3 has 16 amino acids. Trimming left V 4 bases short and J 4 bases short, with 20 bases between. Germline V gene sequence: CDR1 SGHTA, CDR2 FQGNSA. The CDR3 coding sequence is TGTGCCAGCAGCTCATACAGGACCCTAGCCCGATACGAGCAGTACTTC. It specifies CASSSYRTLARYEQYF.

This sequence joins TRBV27 and TRBJ2-7; 7 nucleotides agree with TRBD1. There are 15 residues in the CDR3. V lost 3 bases, J lost 2 bases, and 7 bases stayed unmatched. The germline V gene encodes CDR1 MNHEY and CDR2 SMNVEV (reference sequence). The CDR3 DNA reads as TGTGCCAGCAGTTTTGTCGGGCAGGGGGCCTACGAGCAGTACTTC. Translating gives CASSFVGQGAYEQYF.

The CDR3 bases are TGTGCCAGCAGCCCCCGGGGACTGAAAAATTCACCCCTCCACTTT. Translated, it gives CASSPRGLKNSPLHF. This chain links TRBV6-1 with TRBJ1-6; the D gene is possibly TRBD1 (5 bases). CDR1 is MNHNS and CDR2 is SASEGT in the germline V gene. Deletions cut 6 bases from V and 7 bases from J, with 16 bases between. The CDR3 covers 15 residues.

The chain uses TRBV12-3 or TRBV12-4 and TRBJ2-5; D may be TRBD1 (6 bases). Trimming stripped 2 bases from V and 5 bases from J, with 12 bases between. There are 14 residues in the CDR3. CDR3 protein: CASSLQGPRETQYF. In DNA form, the CDR3 reads TGTGCCAGCAGTTTACAGGGGCCAAGGGAGACCCAGTACTTC.

This clonotype was found a few times. The V gene is TRBV20-1, the J gene TRBJ1-2; unclear D gene. Germline loops: CDR1 DFQATT, CDR2 SNEGSKA (reference sequence). The CDR3 totals 11 residues. The ends were cut back, 6 bases at V and 8 bases at J, with 13 bases in the middle. The CDR3 region has the DNA TGCAGTGCCTCGGGGTTCTTCGGCTACACCTTC. As protein: CSASGFFGYTF.

The chain carries TRBV12-3 or TRBV12-4 and TRBJ2-1, with TRBD1 matching 7 bases. CDR3 length equals 15 residues. With V trimmed by 5 bases and J by 4 bases, 8 bases remained unmatched. The CDR3 DNA reads as TGTGCCAGCAGTCCCGACAGGGATTGGTACAATGAGCAGTTCTTC. Protein: CASSPDRDWYNEQFF.

The chain uses TRBV5-1 and TRBJ2-1; tentative D call: TRBD1 (6 bases). This CDR3 region has 13 residues. The V gene lost 0 bases and the J gene lost 10 bases, with 11 bases spanning the gap. In germline, CDR1 is SGHRS, CDR2 YFSETQ. CDR3 sequence reads: CASSLAGRGEQFF. CDR3 nucleotides: TGCGCCAGCAGCTTGGCCGGCAGGGGCGAGCAGTTCTTC.

The gene calls are TRBV14 and TRBJ2-1, with TRBD2 matching 10 bases. After removal of 4 bases from V and 3 bases from J, the junction contained 6 bases not matched to a gene. This CDR3 comprises 16 residues. Germline CDR1 SGHDN, CDR2 FVKESK. CDR3 in amino acids: CASSPTSGPIYNEQFF. In DNA form, the CDR3 reads TGTGCCAGCAGCCCGACTAGCGGGCCTATCTACAATGAGCAGTTCTTC.

This clonotype was observed a handful of times. This chain uses TRBV20-1 with TRBJ1-5; a weak D match, TRBD1 (6 bases). Trimming shortened V by 6 bases and J by 4 bases, and 13 bases separated the two germline ends. CDR1 DFQATT and CDR2 SNEGSKA come from the germline V gene (reference sequence). This CDR3 has 13 amino acids. For the CDR3, the DNA is TGCAGTGCGAAGAATCAGGGGAATCAGCCCCAGCATTTT. Protein product: CSAKNQGNQPQHF.

Note on this clonotype: This clone may be a read error of a much larger clone one base away. The chain is built from TRBV9 and TRBJ1-1, with D unclear. Germline V gene data show CDR1 as SGDLS and CDR2 as YYNGEE. This CDR3 is 14 amino acids long. CDR3 DNA sequence: TGTGCCGGCAGCGTAGGGAACCGGAACACTGAAGCTTTCTTT. It yields the protein CAGSVGNRNTEAFF.

The CDR3 sequence is CATSDRQNYGYTF. CDR3 nucleotide sequence: TGTGCCACCAGCGATAGGCAGAACTATGGCTACACCTTC. The chain joins TRBV15 to TRBJ1-2; D unresolved. The germline CDR1 and CDR2 sequences are LNHNV and YYDKDF (reference sequence). The CDR3 runs 13 residues. V lost 5 bases to trimming and J lost 2 bases, with 9 bases between them.